This TCR beta chain was captured in a study of patients and donors after allogeneic stem cell transplantation. TCRdb independently ran MiXCR on the RT-PCR reads; one entry per CDR3 protein. Of roughly 180,000 distinct CDR3 sequences in the sample, 40% to 45% are singletons; the top ten hold 33%. J gave up 0 bases and V 2 bases, and 7 bases lay outside the gene matches. Germline V gives CDR1 MNHEY, CDR2 SMNVEV (reference sequence). This CDR3 is 17 amino acids long. This clonotype was seen more than once but under ten times. Sequencing was done on a sample of blood, either unsorted or a sorted T cell fraction (not recorded which). The chain links TRBV27 to TRBJ2-1; 7 bases line up with TRBD2. The origin of this receptor is a human donor who was either an allogeneic HSCT recipient or a stem cell or donor lymphocyte infusion donor (not recorded which). It is not recorded whose cells these are; they may come from a transplant donor. The CDR3 reads CASSLAGVYHSYNEQFF. The DNA for the CDR3 is TGTGCCAGCAGTTTAGCGGGGGTCTATCACTCCTACAATGAGCAGTTCTTC.